Here is one TCR beta chain with its context. These data originate in a study of blood T cell repertoires in COVID-19. About the study: The United States, Italy and Spain provided the acute and convalescent COVID-19 samples. The analysed material was cDNA or gDNA that came from T cells, B-cell-depleted T cells, or PBMCs.

Original handling: Reference gene primer amplification gave estimated nucleated cell counts. Method: immunoSEQ multiplex PCR; TCRdb's copy keeps in-frame clones and lacks some. V and J calls and clone size are those listed in that table; D and trimming were worked out from the DNA. This repertoire shows about 190,000 clones, about 85% found once; its top ten account for roughly a fifth. The germline gives CDR1 SGDLS, CDR2 YYNGEE. The length of the CDR3 is 16 residues. V lost 3 bases and J lost 1, with 13 bases in between. The chain couples TRBV9 to TRBJ2-2, with D perhaps matching TRBD1 (6 bases). Material for sequencing was peripheral blood. The origin of this receptor is a human donor in a cohort sampled during active COVID-19. The chain's CDR3 is CASSAYRVGNTGELFF. CDR3 sequence (DNA): TGTGCCAGCAGCGCTTACAGGGTAGGGAACACCGGGGAGCTGTTTTTT.